This entry lists 19 T cell receptor beta chains sequenced from one sample in a study of cytomegalovirus exposure and HLA in healthy donors. The PCR was carried out with 60 Vbeta primers and 13 Jbeta primers. Generated by immunoSEQ multiplex PCR, the TCRdb table keeps only in-frame clones and is missing some. The repertoire has some 100,000 clones, 84% of them found once; the top ten carry more than 1%. Specimen: PBMCs. All receptors come from a woman in her late teens or twenties in good health and CMV-seronegative.

Only a few counts were recorded for this clone. V usage is TRBV19 and J usage is TRBJ1-1; D possibly corresponds to TRBD1 (6 bases). The V end was cut by 0 bases, the J end by 7 bases, with 15 bases between. Germline CDR1 and CDR2: LNHDA and SQIVND (reference sequence). CDR3 length equals 15 residues. This CDR3 is CASSIDGSQGGEAFF. DNA for the CDR3: TGTGCCAGTAGTATAGACGGAAGCCAAGGGGGTGAAGCTTTCTTT.

V gene TRBV30 combines with J gene TRBJ2-2; 11 bases agree with TRBD2. Germline V gives CDR1 GTSNPN, CDR2 SVGIG (reference sequence). The V gene end was trimmed by 8 bases and the J gene end by 3 bases; junction bases not matched to a gene: 14. This CDR3 has 17 residues. The CDR3 DNA follows: TGTGCCACCGACGGGAGGGTAGCGGGAGGGGACACCGGGGAGCTGTTTTTT. Translated: CATDGRVAGGDTGELFF. Variable domain in full (rest from reference TRBV30 and TRBJ2-2): SQTIHQWPATLVQPVGSPLSLECTVEGTSNPNLYWYRQAAGRGLQLLFYSVGIGQISSEVPQNLSASRPQDRQFILSSKKLLLSDSGFYLCATDGRVAGGDTGELFFGEGSRLTVL.

This clone was counted between two and nine times. The rearrangement links TRBV6-4 to TRBJ2-7; 12 bases are shared with TRBD2. The CDR3 covers 15 residues. The germline gives CDR1 MRHNA, CDR2 SNTAGT. V was clipped by 4 bases and J by 0 bases; unmatched bases: 1. CDR3: CASSVTSGSSYEQYF. The DNA for the CDR3 is TGTGCCAGCAGTGTGACTAGCGGGAGCTCCTACGAGCAGTACTTC.

CDR3 nucleotides: TGCGCCAGCAGCTTCGGGGACACCCACTATGGCTACACCTTC. Its translation is CASSFGDTHYGYTF. This chain joins TRBV5-1 and TRBJ1-2, with TRBD1 as a possible D gene (6 bases). CDR1 is SGHRS, CDR2 YFSETQ, per germline. The CDR3 runs to 14 residues. Trimming left V 2 bases short and J 3 bases short, with 11 bases between.

The chain couples TRBV7-2 to TRBJ2-5; no clear D. CDR1 and CDR2 (germline): SGHTA, FQGNSA. The CDR3 contains 14 residues. The V gene lost 5 bases and the J gene lost 11 bases, with 21 bases spanning the gap. The DNA for the CDR3 is TGTGCCAGCAGCCCTCGAGCGCCCCCGTTGGAGCAGTACTTC. Its translation is CASSPRAPPLEQYF. Full variable domain (outside the CDR3, taken from reference TRBV7-2 and TRBJ2-5): GAGVSQSPSNKVTEKGKDVELRCDPISGHTALYWYRQSLGQGLEFLIYFQGNSAPDKSGLPSDRFSAERTGGSVSTLTIQRTQQEDSAVYLCASSPRAPPLEQYFGPGTRLLVL.

The chain links TRBV11-3 to TRBJ2-3; a possible D gene is TRBD1 (6 bases). The germline V gene encodes CDR1 SGHNT and CDR2 YENEEA. V lost 4 bases to trimming and J lost 2 bases, with 16 bases between them. This CDR3 is built from 16 residues. The CDR3 DNA sequence: TGTGCCAGCAGCTGGGGCCTAAGGGGGAACACAGATACGCAGTATTTT. Residues: CASSWGLRGNTDTQYF. Full variable domain (missing parts from reference TRBV11-3 and TRBJ2-3): EAGVVQSPRYKIIEKKQPVAFWCNPISGHNTLYWYLQNLGQGPELLIRYENEEAVDDSQLPKDRFSAERLKGVDSTLKIQPAELGDSAVYLCASSWGLRGNTDTQYFGPGTRLTVL.

V is TRBV2 and J is TRBJ2-7; 9 bases line up with TRBD2. The CDR3 runs to 14 residues. V lost 0 bases and J lost 3; bases outside the gene matches: 0. Germline V CDR1 and CDR2: SNHLY, FYNNEI. The CDR3 DNA follows: TGTGCCAGCAGTGAAGCGCGGGGGGGCTACGAGCAGTACTTC. Translated, it gives CASSEARGGYEQYF.

In DNA, the CDR3 is TGTGCCAGTAAAGTGGGGGCAGGATCCTACGAGCAGTACTTC. Its protein product is CASKVGAGSYEQYF. The chain carries TRBV19 and TRBJ2-5, with a weak D call TRBD1 (6 bases). The J call may be incorrect, as the DNA end agrees better with TRBJ2-7. The CDR3 extends over 14 amino acids. Germline assignment: CDR1 LNHDA and CDR2 SQIVND (reference sequence).

The chain employs TRBV27 and TRBJ1-3, with D tentatively TRBD1 (6 bases). V was clipped by 6 bases and J by 0 bases, with 15 bases between them. The CDR3 has 16 residues. Germline CDR1 reads MNHEY; CDR2 reads SMNVEV (reference sequence). In DNA form, the CDR3 reads TGTGCCAGCAGATCACTCGGACAGTCCTCTGGAAACACCATATATTTT. Translating gives CASRSLGQSSGNTIYF.

The V and J genes are TRBV5-1 and TRBJ2-3; 8 nucleotides align to TRBD2. Germline V gene data show CDR1 as SGHRS and CDR2 as YFSETQ. The CDR3 has 15 amino acids. Germline trimming cut 1 base from V and 6 bases from J; bases unmatched to any gene: 7. The CDR3: CASSLTSGGLDTQYF. The DNA of the CDR3 is TGCGCCAGCAGCTTGACTAGCGGCGGTTTGGATACGCAGTATTTT.

The chain links TRBV19 to TRBJ2-3; the match to TRBD1 covers 8 bases. After removal of 2 bases from V and 6 bases from J, the junction contained 4 bases not matched to a gene. CDR3 length: 14 residues. Per the germline V gene, CDR1 is LNHDA and CDR2 is SQIVND (reference sequence). CDR3 DNA sequence: TGTGCCAGTAGTATACAACAGGGGGAGGATACGCAGTATTTT. Its translation is CASSIQQGEDTQYF. Full variable domain (rest looked up from reference TRBV19 and TRBJ2-3): DGGITQSPKYLFRKEGQNVTLSCEQNLNHDAMYWYRQDPGQGLRLIYYSQIVNDFQKGDIAEGYSVSREKKESFPLTVTSAQKNPTAFYLCASSIQQGEDTQYFGPGTRLTVL.

This chain uses TRBV19 with TRBJ1-5; D is possibly TRBD1 (5 bases). The V gene's germline CDR1 is LNHDA and CDR2 SQIVND (reference sequence). The germline V and J ends were trimmed by 6 bases and 1 base, with 10 bases remaining between them. There are 14 residues in the CDR3. The CDR3 DNA sequence: TGTGCCAGTAGCCAGACAGCGAGCAATCAGCCCCAGCATTTT. It is translated as CASSQTASNQPQHF.

J is TRBJ1-3 and V is TRBV4-2; the D is unclear. There are 15 residues in the CDR3. Germline assignment: CDR1 LGHNA and CDR2 YNFKEQ. V was clipped by 1 base and J by 1 base, with 8 bases between them. The CDR3 reads CASSQGHWSGNTIYF. In nucleotides, the CDR3 is TGTGCCAGCAGCCAAGGTCACTGGTCTGGAAACACCATATATTTT.

Of note for this clone: The junction does not match germline at one end; this may be a read error. The chain joins TRBV7-9 to TRBJ2-2, with a tentative D call TRBD1 (6 bases). This CDR3 has 19 amino acids. CDR1 and CDR2 from the germline V gene are SEHNR and FQNEAQ (reference sequence). The CDR3 region has the DNA TGTTCCAGCAGACCCTCCTTTTCAACCGGGACACCGAACACCGGGGAGCTGTTTTTT. Protein sequence: CSSRPSFSTGTPNTGELFF.

The chain recombines TRBV7-9 with TRBJ1-2; D may be TRBD1 (5 bases). The CDR3 extends over 15 amino acids. V gave up 3 bases and J gave up 3 bases, with 14 bases separating them. Germline CDR1 SEHNR, CDR2 FQNEAQ (reference sequence). In DNA form, the CDR3 reads TGTGCCAGCAGCTTGAGCGGGGGAGAGGACTATGGCTACACCTTC. It specifies CASSLSGGEDYGYTF.

V gene TRBV5-6 combines with J gene TRBJ2-5, with 7 bases matching TRBD2. The J call is uncertain, as TRBJ2-7 better fits the DNA end. This CDR3 comprises 14 residues. CDR1 and CDR2 (germline): SGHDT, YYEEEE. The CDR3 protein is CASSTSGISYEQYF. The CDR3 DNA sequence: TGTGCCAGCAGCACCAGCGGGATCTCCTACGAGCAGTACTTC.

This chain connects TRBV28 to TRBJ2-5, with 8 bases fitting TRBD1. The CDR3 contains 13 residues. Unmatched junction bases numbered 4, after V lost 6 bases and J lost 4 bases. The germline V gene encodes CDR1 MDHEN and CDR2 SYDVKM. The CDR3 sequence: CASSRDRRETQYF. DNA of the CDR3: TGTGCCAGCAGCAGGGACAGGAGAGAGACCCAGTACTTC.

The rearrangement uses TRBV9 and TRBJ2-1; 10 nucleotides line up with TRBD2. Germline CDR1 and CDR2: SGDLS and YYNGEE. The CDR3 covers 17 residues. V was pared by 3 bases and J by 5 bases, with 11 bases of the junction left unmatched. This CDR3 is CASSGPIGTSVDNEQFF. The CDR3, as DNA: TGTGCCAGCAGCGGACCTATCGGGACTAGCGTCGACAATGAGCAGTTCTTC.

The rearrangement uses TRBV28 and TRBJ1-5, with unresolved D. V lost 6 bases and J 2 bases, leaving 14 bases between the germline ends. The CDR3 has 15 amino acids. Germline V gene sequence: CDR1 MDHEN, CDR2 SYDVKM. The DNA for the CDR3 is TGTGCCAGCAGCCCTGAACGGGGTCGCAATCAGCCCCAGCATTTT. It encodes CASSPERGRNQPQHF.